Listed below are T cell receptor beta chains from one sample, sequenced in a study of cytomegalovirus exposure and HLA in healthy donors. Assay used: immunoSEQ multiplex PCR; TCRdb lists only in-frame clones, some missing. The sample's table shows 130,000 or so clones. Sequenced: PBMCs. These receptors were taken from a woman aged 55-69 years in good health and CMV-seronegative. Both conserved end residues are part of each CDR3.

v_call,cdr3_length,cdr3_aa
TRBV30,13,CAWGPTSGSTQYF
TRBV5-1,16,CASNPFWRGEDETQYF
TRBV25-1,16,CASSGPGQGAGNTIYF
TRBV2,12,CASARGNTEAFF
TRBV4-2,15,CASSPRQGTYNEQFF
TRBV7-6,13,CASSLGGDYGYTF
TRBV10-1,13,CASNGQLNSPLHF
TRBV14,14,CASSPPPSGNTIYF
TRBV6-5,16,CASSYSRGQMNTEAFF
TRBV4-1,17,CASSQDALAGVDYGYTF
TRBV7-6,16,CASSLSTSGSTGELFF
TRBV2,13,CASRTGGLYEQYF
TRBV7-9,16,CASSQLGGSNTGELFF
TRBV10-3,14,CAISESTGSYEQYF
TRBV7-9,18,CASSFRYPGPGGTGELFF
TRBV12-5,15,CASGLVWGTEETQYF
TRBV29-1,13,CSVDDRVGTEAFF
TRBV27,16,CASSQLGQGKAQPQHF
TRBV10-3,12,CAISAQANEQFF
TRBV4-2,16,CASSQGRGGKVHEQFF
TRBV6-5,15,CASSFGQPSNYGYTF
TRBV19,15,CASSIGSRVNTEAFF
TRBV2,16,CASIRLVGVGNTEAFF
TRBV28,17,CASSEGMTGTGALSAFF